This T cell receptor (beta chain) was captured in a study of CD4 T cell repertoires in COVID-19. Only in-frame clones appear in the TCRdb table, and some are missing; sequencing was by immunoSEQ multiplex PCR. The sample lists tens of thousands of clones, about 83% occurring once. V shed 0 bases and J shed 0 bases, with 11 bases lying between them. This CDR3 is 16 amino acids long. Per the germline V gene, CDR1 is MGHRA and CDR2 is YSYEKL. This specimen was CD4+ T cells from peripheral blood, taken after recovery from COVID-19. The receptor was isolated from a human donor who had COVID-19. The chain uses TRBV4-1 and TRBJ1-1; D is ambiguous. CDR3 sequence (DNA): TGCGCCAGCAGCCAAGATCGTTCCTTTCTGAACACTGAAGCTTTCTTT. This codes for CASSQDRSFLNTEAFF.